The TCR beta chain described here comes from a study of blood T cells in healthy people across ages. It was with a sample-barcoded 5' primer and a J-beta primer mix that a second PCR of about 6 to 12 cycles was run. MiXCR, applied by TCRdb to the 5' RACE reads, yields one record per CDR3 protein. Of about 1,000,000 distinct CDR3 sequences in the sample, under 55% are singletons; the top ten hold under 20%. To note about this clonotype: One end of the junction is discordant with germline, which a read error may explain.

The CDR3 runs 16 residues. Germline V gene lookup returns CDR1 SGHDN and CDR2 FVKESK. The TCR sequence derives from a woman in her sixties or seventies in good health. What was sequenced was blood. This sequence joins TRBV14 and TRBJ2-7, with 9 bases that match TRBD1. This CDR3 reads CASSHPGQGISCEQYF. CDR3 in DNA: TGTGCCAGCAGCCATCCGGGACAGGGCATCTCCTGCGAGCAGTACTTC.